A selection of T cell receptor beta chains follows, all from one sample in a study of shared clonotypes between healthy human individuals. Here immunoSEQ multiplex PCR was the method, and the copy in TCRdb shows in-frame clones only, minus some. The data contain 2 million to 3 million clones, under 95% of them singletons. Sequencing was done on a sample of naive CD4+ T cells from PBMCs. All receptors derive from a man between 18 and 29 years old in good health. Some clones in this sample may be carry-over from other donors' samples. Each CDR3 is given with its conserved first and last residue. A D gene is named only where the DNA matches it firmly. Where a row states a size, it is once, few, many or the class of an expanded clone; other rows omit it.

TRBV18,.,TRBJ2-5,.,CASSPNRETQYF,TGTGCCAGCTCACCAAATAGGGAGACCCAGTACTTC
TRBV6-6,.,TRBJ1-4,.,CASCTGGEKLFF,TGTGCCAGCTGTACGGGGGGCGAAAAACTGTTTTTT
TRBV7-8,.,TRBJ2-3,.,CASSFGGTGRTDTQYF,TGTGCCAGCAGCTTCGGGGGGACAGGAAGAACAGATACGCAGTATTTT
TRBV5-1,.,TRBJ1-1,.,CASSQANTEAFF,TGCGCCAGCAGCCAGGCGAACACTGAAGCTTTCTTT
TRBV11-2,.,TRBJ2-1,.,CASSLEGLRYNEQFF,TGTGCCAGCAGCTTAGAAGGGTTGAGGTACAATGAGCAGTTCTTC
TRBV6-6,TRBD2,TRBJ2-7,.,CASIRAGAYEQYF,TGTGCCAGCATTCGAGCGGGAGCGTACGAGCAGTACTTC
TRBV2,.,TRBJ2-7,.,CASSADSYEQYF,TGTGCCAGCAGTGCCGACAGTTACGAGCAGTACTTC
TRBV29-1,.,TRBJ1-1,once,CSARKPGLYTEAFF,TGCAGCGCCCGGAAGCCAGGCTTGTACACTGAAGCTTTCTTT
TRBV14,.,TRBJ2-3,.,CASSHVRDTQYF,TGTGCCAGCAGCCATGTACGGGATACGCAGTATTTT
TRBV19,.,TRBJ2-7,.,CASSDTERVTYEQYF,TGTGCCAGTAGTGATACGGAGCGGGTCACCTACGAGCAGTACTTC
TRBV5-1,.,TRBJ1-3,.,CASSLAGGSGNTIYF,TGCGCCAGCAGCTTGGCCGGGGGTTCTGGAAACACCATATATTTT
TRBV29-1,.,TRBJ1-1,.,CSVARGRETEAFF,TGCAGCGTTGCCCGGGGGCGGGAGACTGAAGCTTTCTTT
TRBV6-1,TRBD1,TRBJ1-4,.,CASRQQGAVEKLFF,TGTGCCAGCAGGCAACAGGGGGCGGTGGAAAAACTGTTTTTT
TRBV5-5,.,TRBJ2-2,.,CASSTVSLGSRWTGELFF,TGTGCCAGCAGTACAGTCTCACTGGGGAGCAGGTGGACCGGGGAGCTGTTTTTT
TRBV4-1,TRBD2,TRBJ2-7,.,CASSLGLAVTYEQYF,TGCGCCAGCAGCCTCGGACTAGCGGTCACCTACGAGCAGTACTTC
TRBV29-1,.,TRBJ2-1,.,CSVGTLTYNEQFF,TGCAGCGTTGGTACACTAACGTACAATGAGCAGTTCTTC
TRBV27,.,TRBJ2-1,.,CASSLLESNEQFF,TGTGCCAGCAGTTTGCTAGAATCGAATGAGCAGTTCTTC
TRBV28,.,TRBJ1-4,.,CASISTPGVSNEKLFF,TGTGCCAGCATCTCTACGCCGGGAGTTTCAAATGAAAAACTGTTTTTT
TRBV7-9,.,TRBJ2-7,once,CASSLGSGYEQYF,TGTGCCAGCAGCTTAGGGTCGGGCTACGAGCAGTACTTC
TRBV6-5,TRBD1,TRBJ1-1,.,CASDRGIFTEAFF,TGTGCCAGCGACAGGGGGATTTTCACTGAAGCTTTCTTT
TRBV7-2,.,TRBJ2-1,once,CASSPRQPPANEQFF,TGTGCCAGCAGCCCAAGACAGCCCCCCGCGAATGAGCAGTTCTTC
TRBV7-2,TRBD1,TRBJ1-3,.,CASSFDRAGNTIYF,TGTGCCAGCAGCTTCGACAGGGCAGGAAACACCATATATTTT
TRBV7-9,TRBD1,TRBJ1-2,.,CASSPRGRTGFGYTF,TGTGCCAGCAGTCCACGGGGAAGGACAGGGTTCGGCTACACCTTC
TRBV6-6,.,TRBJ1-1,.,CASSKGQLEAFF,TGTGCCAGCAGTAAAGGACAGCTTGAAGCTTTCTTT
TRBV10-3,TRBD1,TRBJ1-1,.,CAIRMTGGENTEAFF,TGTGCCATCAGAATGACAGGGGGGGAGAACACTGAAGCTTTCTTT
TRBV27,TRBD2,TRBJ2-1,.,CASNGRAINEQFF,TGTGCCAGCAATGGGAGGGCCATCAATGAGCAGTTCTTC
TRBV21-1,.,TRBJ2-7,.,CASSSVGLYEQYF,TGTGCCAGCAGCTCCGTCGGGTTATACGAGCAGTACTTC
TRBV29-1,TRBD1,TRBJ1-2,.,CSVPGQPLPEMGYTF,TGCAGCGTACCGGGACAGCCCTTACCTGAAATGGGCTACACCTTC
TRBV5-6,.,TRBJ1-1,.,CASSLKGRDTEAFF,TGTGCCAGCAGCTTGAAGGGGAGGGACACTGAAGCTTTCTTT
TRBV27,.,TRBJ2-2,.,CASSLKNTGELFF,TGTGCCAGCAGTCTCAAGAACACCGGGGAGCTGTTTTTT